These 6 T cell receptor beta chains were all obtained from the same sample, sequenced in a study of T cell responses to AZD1222 COVID-19 vaccine (dated by TCRdb to about 2021). What this sample's time point label stands for: baseline before first vaccination. Libraries were built with the immunoSEQ multiplex PCR assay. This is the immuneACCESS table as TCRdb keeps it, with only in-frame sequences that have V and J called. A part of the clones is gone; compared with another copy, unresolved V genes explain less than half, and the rest is unexplained. This sample comprises 150,000 to 160,000 clones, around 90% of them detected only once. The ten largest clones represent 18% of the sample. This specimen was peripheral blood, taken on day 0 of AZD1222 vaccination. Receptors were obtained from an adult in good health.

The chain links TRBV10-3 to TRBJ2-6; D remains ambiguous. CDR1 is ENHRY and CDR2 is SYGVKD in the germline V gene. The CDR3 totals 14 residues. The germline V and J ends were trimmed by 10 bases and 4 bases, with 14 bases remaining between them. The CDR3 sequence is CATKQARGANVLTF. The CDR3, as DNA: TGTGCCACAAAGCAGGCCCGGGGGGCCAACGTCCTGACTTTC.

DNA of the CDR3: TGCGCCAGCAGCTTAACCGGACAGGGGGCTTACGAGCAGTACTTC. This gives the protein CASSLTGQGAYEQYF. V and J are TRBV5-1 and TRBJ2-7; TRBD1 agrees at 11 bases. The germline V gene encodes CDR1 SGHRS and CDR2 YFSETQ. After removal of 2 bases from V and 4 bases from J, the junction contained 5 bases not matched to a gene. The CDR3 has 15 residues. Complete variable domain (other parts from reference TRBV5-1 and TRBJ2-7): KAGVTQTPRYLIKTRGQQVTLSCSPISGHRSVSWYQQTPGQGLQFLFEYFSETQRNKGNFPGRFSGRQFSNSRSEMNVSTLELGDSALYLCASSLTGQGAYEQYFGPGTRLTVT.

The chain links TRBV27 to TRBJ1-1; D perhaps matches TRBD1 (5 bases). Germline lookup yields CDR1 MNHEY and CDR2 SMNVEV (reference sequence). This CDR3 is built from 13 residues. V was trimmed by 2 bases and J by 3 bases, leaving 7 bases between them. The CDR3, as DNA: TGTGCCAGCAGTTTAGACAGATACACTGAAGCTTTCTTT. As protein: CASSLDRYTEAFF.

In its sample, this clone was seen once. The chain links TRBV7-9 to TRBJ1-2; D gene unclear. V was cut by 4 bases and J by 0 bases, with 9 bases left in between. Germline V gene data show CDR1 as SEHNR and CDR2 as FQNEAQ (reference sequence). The CDR3 runs 14 residues. In nucleotides, the CDR3 is TGTGCCAGCAGCTCCGGTGGGCCTAACTATGGCTACACCTTC. This sequence encodes CASSSGGPNYGYTF.

This clone has a single count. The V and J genes are TRBV19 and TRBJ2-2; the D is unclear. Between the trimmed V and J ends, which lost 7 bases and 4 bases, there was a span of 7 bases. The CDR3 loop spans 12 amino acids. CDR1 and CDR2 (germline): LNHDA, SQIVND (reference sequence). The CDR3 sequence: CASTAGTGELFF. DNA for the CDR3: TGTGCCAGTACGGCCGGCACCGGGGAGCTGTTTTTT.

The chain uses TRBV29-1 and TRBJ1-2, with 8 bases matching TRBD1. This CDR3 region has 14 residues. Per the germline V gene, CDR1 is SQVTM and CDR2 is ANQGSEA. V lost 6 bases and J lost 7; bases outside the gene matches: 13. The DNA for the CDR3 is TGCAGCGTAGGACCGGACAGGGAATACTCTGGCTACACCTTC. As protein: CSVGPDREYSGYTF. The full variable domain, in which reference TRBV29-1 and TRBJ1-2 provide the parts outside the CDR3, is SAVISQKPSRDICQRGTSLTIQCQVDSQVTMMFWYRQQPGQSLTLIATANQGSEATYESGFVIDKFPISRPNLTFSTLTVSNMSPEDSSIYLCSVGPDREYSGYTFGSGTRLTVV.